The clone carrying this T cell receptor beta chain has a handful of counts. TCRdb reprocessed the RT-PCR reads with MiXCR, giving one entry per CDR3 protein. The sample has around 580,000 distinct CDR3 sequences, about 15% seen once. The sample is drawn from a study of response to subunit inactivated influenza vaccine. Germline loops: CDR1 LGHNA, CDR2 YNFKEQ. The junction had 7 bases not matched to a gene; V was cut back by 5 bases and J by 6 bases. This CDR3 spans 13 amino acids. Sequencing used PBMCs from blood, obtained 12 days after vaccination. This clonotype was sampled from a man aged 50-60 years who received an inactivated influenza vaccine. This chain connects TRBV4-2 to TRBJ2-7, with 7 bases matching TRBD1. In nucleotides, the CDR3 is TGTGCCAGCAGCACCCCGACAGGGAGCGAGCAGTACTTC. This codes for CASSTPTGSEQYF.